This passage covers 30 T cell receptor beta chains from one sample sequenced in a study of CD8 T cells in Susac syndrome. About 0.5 to 1 ug RNA was reverse transcribed with random hexamers. TCRdb used MiXCR to reprocess the immunoSEQ multiplex PCR reads, holding one entry per CDR3 protein. The data show about 75,000 distinct CDR3 sequences, around 94% seen once. The sample taken for sequencing was CD8+ T cells from PBMCs. These receptors came from a human donor with Susac syndrome.

The chain has TRBV19 and TRBJ2-7; TRBD1 matches 9 bases. Unmatched junction bases numbered 7, after V lost 7 bases and J lost 3 bases. CDR3 length: 14 residues. CDR1 and CDR2 (germline): LNHDA, SQIVND (reference sequence). CDR3 DNA: TGTGCCAGTATGGCGGGACAGGGACACTACGAGCAGTACTTC. Translation: CASMAGQGHYEQYF.

The chain uses TRBV7-9 and TRBJ2-5; D is ambiguous. Between the trimmed V and J ends, which lost 5 bases and 3 bases, there was a span of 13 bases. The CDR3 sequence is 14 residues long. Germline CDR1 and CDR2: SEHNR and FQNEAQ (reference sequence). The CDR3 region is CASSDWNVEETQYF. The CDR3 DNA is TGTGCCAGCAGCGACTGGAATGTAGAAGAGACCCAGTACTTC.

V gene TRBV28 combines with J gene TRBJ2-2; possibly TRBD1 for D (5 bases). This CDR3 has 16 amino acids. Trimming left V 3 bases short and J 4 bases short, with 15 bases between. Germline values: CDR1 MDHEN, CDR2 SYDVKM. DNA of the CDR3: TGTGCCAGCAGTTTGAGTGGGGCCGCGGTCACCGGGGAGCTGTTTTTT. Translated: CASSLSGAAVTGELFF.

As DNA, the CDR3 is TGTGCCAGCAGGAGGGGTACTGAAGCTTTCTTT. Translation gives CASRRGTEAFF. The V gene is TRBV2, the J gene TRBJ1-1; TRBD1 might be the D (5 bases). This CDR3 contains 11 residues. CDR1 and CDR2 (germline): SNHLY, FYNNEI. The V gene lost 6 bases and the J gene lost 5 bases, with 7 bases spanning the gap.

This chain joins TRBV4-3 and TRBJ2-7; no definite D call. The CDR3 covers 15 residues. Germline lookup yields CDR1 LGHNA and CDR2 YSLEER. Trimming pared 0 bases from V and 2 bases from J, leaving 11 bases between. Here the CDR3 DNA reads TGCGCCAGCAGCCAAGAGGACGGAAACCCCTACGAGCAGTACTTC. Translating it yields CASSQEDGNPYEQYF.

The chain carries TRBV20-1 and TRBJ2-1, with TRBD2 matching over 8 bases. J was trimmed by 6 bases and V by 3 bases; bases with no gene match: 13. The CDR3 has 16 residues. Germline V gene lookup returns CDR1 DFQATT and CDR2 SNEGSKA (reference sequence). CDR3 nucleotides: TGCAGTGCTAGGGACTGGGCGGGGGGATTCCCCAATGAGCAGTTCTTC. Translating it yields CSARDWAGGFPNEQFF.

V gene TRBV9 combines with J gene TRBJ2-1; 13 bases are shared with TRBD2. CDR1 and CDR2 from the germline V gene are SGDLS and YYNGEE. CDR3 length: 18 residues. The trim removed 2 bases at V and 3 bases at J, leaving 8 bases unmatched. The DNA of the CDR3 is TGTGCCAGCAGCGTCAGTACTAGCGGGGGGGACCACTACAATGAGCAGTTCTTC. Residues: CASSVSTSGGDHYNEQFF.

This sequence joins TRBV6-6 and TRBJ2-5; no clear D gene. V was shortened by 7 bases and J by 0 bases, with 12 bases between the two germline ends. This CDR3 contains 14 residues. CDR1 and CDR2 (germline): MNHNY, SVGAGI (reference sequence). The CDR3 DNA follows: TGTGCCAGCAACGAACTGGACGACCAAGAGACCCAGTACTTC. Translated, it gives CASNELDDQETQYF.

This rearrangement joins TRBV7-8 to TRBJ1-2; D not resolved. The CDR3 has 14 residues. With 0 bases removed from V and 2 bases from J, the gap between germline ends came to 7 bases. The germline V gene encodes CDR1 SGHVS and CDR2 FQNEAQ. The CDR3 nucleotides read TGTGCCAGCAGCTTAGCTCCGGAAAACTATGGCTACACCTTC. It translates to CASSLAPENYGYTF. Looking up the rest from reference TRBV7-8 and TRBJ1-2 gives the full variable domain: GAGVSQSPRYKVAKRGQDVALRCDPISGHVSLFWYQQALGQGPEFLTYFQNEAQLDKSGLPSDRFFAERPEGSVSTLKIQRTQQEDSAVYLCASSLAPENYGYTFGSGTRLTVV.

The CDR3 DNA sequence: TGCAGTGCCCCCCTCGGGGAGCTGTTTTTT. Translating it yields CSAPLGELFF. The chain has TRBV20-1 and TRBJ2-2; D is ambiguous. Germline CDR1 DFQATT, CDR2 SNEGSKA (reference sequence). The CDR3 covers 10 residues. Trimming removed 6 bases from V and 7 bases from J, with 6 bases in between.

The V gene is TRBV27, the J gene TRBJ2-5; TRBD1 matches 8 bases. In germline, CDR1 is MNHEY, CDR2 SMNVEV (reference sequence). The CDR3 totals 16 residues. Trimming at V came to 3 bases and at J to 7 bases, leaving 13 bases not matched to a gene. The CDR3 sequence: CASSLIRGRGVGTQYF. The CDR3 nucleotides read TGTGCCAGCAGTTTGATCAGGGGGCGCGGTGTGGGGACCCAGTACTTC.

The CDR3 coding sequence is TGTGCCAGCAGACATATTCTAGGTTTGGAGCAGTTCTTC. Translating it yields CASRHILGLEQFF. The V call is TRBV6-2 or TRBV6-3, the J call TRBJ2-1; D not resolved. V was cut by 6 bases and J by 10 bases, with 16 bases left in between. In germline, CDR1 is MNHEY, CDR2 SVGEGT. This CDR3 is built from 13 residues.

V usage is TRBV15 and J usage is TRBJ1-1; D not resolved. The CDR3 is made up of 13 amino acids. V was cut by 4 bases and J by 6 bases, with 12 bases left in between. Germline V gene data show CDR1 as LNHNV and CDR2 as YYDKDF (reference sequence). This CDR3 reads CATSTETWAEAFF. The CDR3 nucleotides read TGTGCCACCAGCACGGAAACATGGGCTGAAGCTTTCTTT.

Here the CDR3 reads CASSLHGAGGQPQHF. CDR3 coding DNA: TGTGCCAGCAGTTTGCATGGCGCGGGTGGTCAGCCCCAGCATTTT. The rearrangement links TRBV12-3 or TRBV12-4 to TRBJ1-5, with D uncertain. Between the trimmed V and J ends, which lost 3 bases and 6 bases, there was a span of 15 bases. This CDR3 is 15 amino acids long.

The chain links TRBV2 to TRBJ1-1; 7 bases map to TRBD1. This CDR3 contains 11 residues. Trimming took 7 bases from V and 8 from J; bases not matched to a gene: 4. Per germline, CDR1 SNHLY and CDR2 FYNNEI. This chain's CDR3 is CASKGTAEAFF. The CDR3 DNA reads as TGTGCCAGCAAAGGGACAGCCGAAGCTTTCTTT.

The V call is TRBV27, the J call TRBJ2-7, with 8 bases fitting TRBD2. Per the germline V gene, CDR1 is MNHEY and CDR2 is SMNVEV (reference sequence). The CDR3 covers 14 residues. J gave up 3 bases and V 8 bases, and 9 bases lay outside the gene matches. CDR3 DNA: TGTGCCAGCGGAGCGGGGGATGAGATCTACGAGCAGTACTTC. Its translation is CASGAGDEIYEQYF.

The chain carries TRBV12-3 or TRBV12-4 and TRBJ2-1, with D unresolved. The V and J ends lost 3 bases and 7 bases respectively, with 10 bases between them. The CDR3 runs 13 residues. CDR3: CASSFGPLNEQFF. The CDR3 nucleotides read TGTGCCAGCAGTTTCGGCCCTTTGAATGAGCAGTTCTTC.

The genes are TRBV4-3 and TRBJ2-5; D call uncertain. Germline CDR1 and CDR2: LGHNA and YSLEER. V was pared by 0 bases and J by 3 bases, with 23 bases between. CDR3 length equals 19 residues. The CDR3 region is CASSQDLPGPNLLEETQYF. As DNA, the CDR3 is TGCGCCAGCAGCCAAGATTTACCGGGCCCCAACCTCCTAGAAGAGACCCAGTACTTC.

The table lists this clonotype with a count of one. V gene TRBV2 combines with J gene TRBJ2-1; the D gene is possibly TRBD1 (5 bases). Germline CDR1 reads SNHLY; CDR2 reads FYNNEI. Trimming took 3 bases from V and 0 from J, leaving 9 bases between them. The CDR3 has 15 residues. In DNA, the CDR3 is TGTGCCAGCAGTGACGGGCAGGGCTCCTACAATGAGCAGTTCTTC. Its translation: CASSDGQGSYNEQFF.

The chain couples TRBV7-8 to TRBJ2-3, with D maybe TRBD1 (6 bases). CDR1 SGHVS and CDR2 FQNEAQ come from the germline V gene. This CDR3 is built from 15 residues. Trimming took 3 bases from V and 3 from J, leaving 13 bases between them. CDR3 nucleotide sequence: TGTGCCAGCAGCTTTCGACAGGTCCCTACAGATACGCAGTATTTT. It codes for CASSFRQVPTDTQYF.

The chain joins TRBV27 to TRBJ2-5; D is undetermined. Germline values: CDR1 MNHEY, CDR2 SMNVEV (reference sequence). Trimming took off 3 bases at V and 3 bases at J, with 8 bases between the two ends. The CDR3 is 13 residues long. The CDR3, as DNA: TGTGCCAGCAGTTTCGGGCTGAAAGAGACCCAGTACTTC. Its protein is CASSFGLKETQYF.

The chain recombines TRBV9 with TRBJ1-1; a possible D gene is TRBD1 (5 bases). The CDR3 extends over 15 amino acids. From germline, CDR1 is SGDLS and CDR2 YYNGEE. V was shortened by 4 bases and J by 1 base, with 14 bases between the two germline ends. The CDR3 here is CASSPSPGPNTEAFF. CDR3 in DNA: TGTGCCAGCAGCCCATCCCCGGGGCCGAACACTGAAGCTTTCTTT.

The chain has TRBV4-1 and TRBJ2-1; D is undetermined. V was cut by 10 bases and J by 1 base, with 5 bases left in between. The germline V gene encodes CDR1 MGHRA and CDR2 YSYEKL. This CDR3 has 11 amino acids. This CDR3 is CAIGSYNEQFF. The CDR3 nucleotides are TGCGCCATTGGTTCCTACAATGAGCAGTTCTTC.

The chain couples TRBV3-1 to TRBJ2-1; TRBD2 matches at 12 bases. The V gene end was trimmed by 0 bases and the J gene end by 13 bases; junction bases not matched to a gene: 13. Germline CDR1 is LGHDT and CDR2 is YNNKEL (reference sequence). The CDR3 contains 17 residues. In nucleotides, the CDR3 is TGTGCCAGCAGCCAAGAGGTGGAGCTAGCGGGGGGGCCGGACCAGTTCTTC. Protein product: CASSQEVELAGGPDQFF.

This clonotype was seen more than once but under ten times. The chain combines TRBV2 with TRBJ1-1, with D perhaps TRBD1 (6 bases). Between the trimmed V and J ends, which lost 8 bases and 4 bases, there was a span of 8 bases. The CDR3 consists of 11 residues. Per germline, CDR1 SNHLY and CDR2 FYNNEI. The CDR3 DNA reads as TGTGCCAGCGGGGGCGGCACTGAAGCTTTCTTT. Protein: CASGGGTEAFF.

The chain uses TRBV7-9 and TRBJ1-2, with TRBD1 as a possible D gene (5 bases). Germline CDR1 is SEHNR and CDR2 is FQNEAQ (reference sequence). Trimming cost V 8 bases and J 0 bases, with 19 bases left between them. This CDR3 has 16 amino acids. CDR3 DNA sequence: TGTGCCAGCGAAGACCCTAGGGGACCACCTAACTATGGCTACACCTTC. Protein: CASEDPRGPPNYGYTF.

The rearrangement joins TRBV7-9 to TRBJ1-5, with unresolved D. Deletions cut 5 bases from V and 6 bases from J, with 8 bases between. The germline V gene has CDR1 SEHNR and CDR2 FQNEAQ (reference sequence). The CDR3 totals 12 residues. In nucleotides, the CDR3 is TGTGCCAGCAGCCAAGGACCTCAGCCCCAGCATTTT. This sequence encodes CASSQGPQPQHF.

DNA for the CDR3: TGTGCCACGCCCGACTCCATGAACACTGAAGCTTTCTTT. The encoded protein is CATPDSMNTEAFF. The chain uses TRBV7-9 and TRBJ1-1; no clear D gene. Trimming removed 10 bases from V and 0 bases from J, with 12 bases in between. CDR1 and CDR2 (germline): SEHNR, FQNEAQ (reference sequence). The CDR3 spans 13 residues.

This sequence joins TRBV14 and TRBJ2-6; D could derive from TRBD1 or TRBD2 (5 bases each). CDR3 length: 16 residues. V lost 0 bases and J 5 bases, leaving 11 bases between the germline ends. Per the germline V gene, CDR1 is SGHDN and CDR2 is FVKESK. CDR3: CASSQDRGVRANVLTF. The CDR3 bases are TGTGCCAGCAGCCAAGATAGAGGGGTTCGGGCCAACGTCCTGACTTTC. The full variable domain, its missing parts supplied by reference TRBV14 and TRBJ2-6, is EAGVTQFPSHSVIEKGQTVTLRCDPISGHDNLYWYRRVMGKEIKFLLHFVKESKQDESGMPNNRFLAERTGGTYSTLKVQPAELEDSGVYFCASSQDRGVRANVLTFGAGSRLTVL.

The rearrangement uses TRBV20-1 and TRBJ1-5; a possible D gene is TRBD1 (6 bases). CDR3 length: 14 amino acids. Between the trimmed V and J ends, which lost 6 bases and 2 bases, there was a span of 14 bases. The germline V gene encodes CDR1 DFQATT and CDR2 SNEGSKA (reference sequence). The CDR3 DNA follows: TGCAGTGCCAGAACAGGGTTAGGCAATCAGCCCCAGCATTTT. Its translation: CSARTGLGNQPQHF.